These T cell receptor beta chains were read from a single sample in a study of human T cells and chemical hapten exposure. TCRdb analysed the RACE reads with MiXCR anew, one entry per CDR3 protein. The sample records roughly 50,000 distinct CDR3 sequences, about 10% being singletons. This sample comprised whole blood, obtained in connection with sensitization to the hapten diphenylcyclopropenone (DPC). The source is a woman between 45 and 65 years old with alopecia areata. Some clones in this sample may be carry-over from other donors' samples. The CDR3 runs from the conserved cysteine through the conserved F or W. The order of the fields is J gene, V gene, D gene, clone size, CDR3 protein, CDR3 DNA. The D gene is left open where the match is weak. A clone size is listed for some rows: how often the clone was seen (once, few, many), or a class if it is expanded.

>TRBJ2-2|TRBV29-1|-|few
CSVISNRDAGELFF
TGCAGCGTTATCTCGAACAGGGACGCCGGGGAGCTGTTTTTT
>TRBJ2-2|TRBV28|-|few
CASSLHRASGELFF
TGTGCCAGCAGTTTACACAGGGCCTCCGGGGAGCTGTTTTTT
>TRBJ1-2|TRBV28|-|few
CATSSTNTGLWFGYTF
TGTGCCACCTCATCGACGAACACAGGCCTTTGGTTCGGCTACACCTTC
>TRBJ2-7|TRBV11-3|-|few
CASSLEPLDGTSEQYF
TGTGCCAGCAGCTTAGAGCCCCTGGACGGGACGAGCGAGCAGTACTTC
>TRBJ2-7|TRBV20-1|-|few
CSASQSYEQYF
TGCAGTGCTTCACAGTCCTACGAGCAGTACTTC
>TRBJ1-1|TRBV7-9|-|many
CASSQDNRGTEAFF
TGTGCCAGCAGCCAGGACAATAGGGGAACTGAAGCTTTCTTT
>TRBJ2-2|TRBV18|-|few
CASSPPGRVTGELFF
TGTGCCAGCTCACCACCGGGAAGGGTCACCGGGGAGCTGTTTTTT
>TRBJ2-1|TRBV9|-|-
CASSVELNNEQFF
TGTGCCAGCAGCGTAGAACTTAACAATGAGCAGTTCTTC
>TRBJ2-5|TRBV7-8|TRBD1|many
CASSSGQVQETQYF
TGTGCCAGCAGCTCCGGACAGGTCCAAGAGACCCAGTACTTC
>TRBJ2-7|TRBV12-3/TRBV12-4|-|many
CASSFYQGNYEQYF
TGTGCCAGCAGTTTTTATCAGGGTAACTACGAGCAGTACTTC
>TRBJ1-4|TRBV19|TRBD1|-
CASSTPGQGLFNEKLFF
TGTGCCAGTTCTACCCCGGGACAGGGCCTATTTAATGAAAAACTGTTTTTT
>TRBJ2-1|TRBV11-2|-|-
CASSLGQTSNEQFF
TGTGCCAGCAGCTTAGGCCAGACTTCCAATGAGCAGTTCTTC
>TRBJ2-3|TRBV6-1|TRBD2|-
CATLRRLAGVGGTDTQYF
TGTGCCACTCTCCGGAGGCTAGCGGGGGTTGGGGGCACAGATACGCAGTATTTT
>TRBJ2-2|TRBV7-2|TRBD1|-
CASSPTGTVNTGELFF
TGTGCCAGCAGCCCAACTGGGACAGTTAACACCGGGGAGCTGTTTTTT
>TRBJ2-1|TRBV28|-|-
CASTSGFRGQVQFF
TGTGCCAGCACCTCCGGTTTCCGGGGCCAGGTGCAGTTCTTC
>TRBJ2-7|TRBV20-1|TRBD2|many
CSASTGGSDYEQYF
TGCAGTGCTAGTACGGGAGGGTCTGACTACGAGCAGTACTTC
>TRBJ1-2|TRBV6-5|TRBD1|-
CASSYWTGHGYTF
TGTGCCAGCAGTTACTGGACAGGGCATGGCTACACCTTC
>TRBJ2-7|TRBV19|-|-
CASSRGRTANYEQYF
TGTGCCAGTAGTAGAGGCCGGACAGCTAACTACGAGCAGTACTTC
>TRBJ1-3|TRBV4-3|-|few
CASSQDRRAGRNTIYF
TGCGCCAGCAGCCAAGATCGGCGGGCCGGTCGAAACACCATATATTTT
>TRBJ2-7|TRBV11-2|-|many
CASSLGGGFGSSYEQYF
TGTGCCAGCAGCTTAGGTGGGGGCTTCGGAAGCTCCTACGAGCAGTACTTC
>TRBJ1-5|TRBV6-5|-|few
CASSFGQNYQPQHF
TGTGCCAGCAGTTTCGGACAGAATTATCAGCCCCAGCATTTT
>TRBJ2-2|TRBV25-1|-|few
CASSEFRGLFF
TGTGCCAGCAGTGAATTCCGGGGGCTGTTTTTT
>TRBJ2-2|TRBV7-6|TRBD1|-
CASTSGTANTGELFF
TGTGCCAGCACCTCCGGGACAGCGAACACCGGGGAGCTGTTTTTT
>TRBJ1-1|TRBV7-9|-|few
CASSYRGQNTEAFF
TGTGCCAGCAGCTACCGGGGTCAGAACACTGAAGCTTTCTTT
>TRBJ1-2|TRBV5-1|-|few
CASSLERSDYGYTF
TGCGCCAGCAGCTTGGAGCGGTCAGACTATGGCTACACCTTC
>TRBJ1-5|TRBV6-6|TRBD1|many
CASSNGQGRGYSNQPQHF
TGTGCCAGCAGTAATGGACAGGGACGAGGGTATAGCAATCAGCCCCAGCATTTT
>TRBJ1-1|TRBV5-6|-|-
CASSPFQGGTEAFF
TGTGCCAGCAGCCCTTTCCAGGGCGGCACTGAAGCTTTCTTT
>TRBJ1-1|TRBV11-3|-|few
CASSLEGTNTEAFF
TGTGCCAGCAGCTTAGAGGGAACGAACACTGAAGCTTTCTTT
>TRBJ1-6|TRBV5-5|-|many
CASSSSSAGGSPLHF
TGTGCCAGCAGCTCTTCGTCGGCGGGGGGTTCACCCCTCCACTTT
>TRBJ1-1|TRBV4-3|-|many
CASSQTGNTEAFF
TGCGCCAGCAGCCAAACAGGGAACACTGAAGCTTTCTTT
>TRBJ2-5|TRBV11-3|TRBD1|-
CASSLGGQSMGQETQYF
TGTGCCAGCAGCTTAGGGGGACAGTCGATGGGCCAAGAGACCCAGTACTTC
>TRBJ1-1|TRBV5-8|TRBD1|few
CASSSNPGTVNTEAFF
TGTGCCAGCAGCTCTAACCCCGGGACAGTGAACACTGAAGCTTTCTTT
>TRBJ2-3|TRBV7-6|TRBD1|-
CASTQGASTDTQYF
TGTGCCAGCACTCAGGGGGCGAGTACAGATACGCAGTATTTT
>TRBJ2-2|TRBV7-2|TRBD2|many
CASSSRTSERVGGELFF
TGTGCCAGCAGCTCCCGGACTAGCGAGAGAGTCGGCGGGGAGCTGTTTTTT
>TRBJ1-6|TRBV18|-|few
CASSSTDSNSPLHF
TGTGCCAGCTCGTCGACGGATTCAAATTCACCCCTCCACTTT
>TRBJ1-2|TRBV5-4|-|many
CASSLEPGDYTF
TGTGCCAGCAGCCTGGAACCGGGGGACTACACCTTC
>TRBJ1-1|TRBV27|-|few
CASSLGGATEAFF
TGTGCCAGCAGTTTAGGGGGAGCCACTGAAGCTTTCTTT
>TRBJ2-5|TRBV2|TRBD2|many
CASSPGLAGPEETQYF
TGTGCCAGCAGTCCGGGACTAGCGGGACCGGAAGAGACCCAGTACTTC
>TRBJ2-1|TRBV11-2|TRBD1|-
CASSLELWGTGGNEQFF
TGTGCCAGCAGCTTAGAGTTATGGGGGACAGGGGGCAATGAGCAGTTCTTC
>TRBJ1-1|TRBV29-1|TRBD1|few
CSTRTGVDTEAFF
TGCAGCACTCGGACAGGGGTTGACACTGAAGCTTTCTTT
>TRBJ2-5|TRBV12-3/TRBV12-4|-|-
CASSPPRRFLGETQYF
TGTGCCAGCAGTCCCCCCCGGCGGTTCCTGGGGGAGACCCAGTACTTC
>TRBJ1-1|TRBV20-1|TRBD1|few
CSANTGGGSMNTEAFF
TGCAGTGCTAATACAGGGGGGGGCTCCATGAACACTGAAGCTTTCTTT
>TRBJ2-1|TRBV5-1|-|-
CASSSWDEQFF
TGCGCCAGCAGCTCCTGGGATGAGCAGTTCTTC
>TRBJ1-1|TRBV7-2|-|many
CASSLAVGTEAFF
TGTGCCAGCAGCTTAGCAGTGGGTACTGAAGCTTTCTTT
>TRBJ2-3|TRBV6-2/TRBV6-3|TRBD2|-
CASSYGTSGGADTQYF
TGTGCCAGCAGTTACGGGACTAGCGGGGGAGCGGATACGCAGTATTTT
>TRBJ1-1|TRBV3-1|-|many
CASSHGGTEAFF
TGTGCCAGCAGCCACGGGGGCACTGAAGCTTTCTTT
>TRBJ1-5|TRBV6-2/TRBV6-3|-|-
CASSYSHRGEGGQPQHF
TGTGCCAGCAGTTACTCTCACCGGGGGGAGGGAGGTCAGCCCCAGCATTTT
>TRBJ2-1|TRBV12-3/TRBV12-4|-|-
CASRPGAGSYNEQFF
TGTGCCAGCAGACCAGGGGCTGGATCCTACAATGAGCAGTTCTTC
>TRBJ1-1|TRBV4-3|-|-
CASSQDLGAEAFF
TGCGCCAGCAGCCAAGATTTGGGGGCAGAAGCTTTCTTT
>TRBJ2-3|TRBV2|-|many
CASSSQGMSTDTQYF
TGTGCCAGCAGTTCCCAAGGGATGAGCACAGATACGCAGTATTTT
>TRBJ2-3|TRBV9|-|few
CASSKSPPREGTDTQYF
TGTGCCAGCAGTAAATCCCCTCCTCGCGAAGGCACAGATACGCAGTATTTT
>TRBJ1-1|TRBV28|-|many
CASSSGVNTEAFF
TGTGCCAGCAGTTCCGGGGTGAACACTGAAGCTTTCTTT